This T cell receptor beta chain was sequenced in a study of vaccination and CD4 T cells after COVID-19. Across the study: Post-COVID specimens were obtained a median about 100 days after diagnosis (range 35 to 161).

This CDR3 region has 15 residues. The V gene lost 3 bases and the J gene lost 0 bases, with 6 bases spanning the gap. Germline V lookup: CDR1 MDHEN, CDR2 SYDVKM. The Oncomine TCR Beta short-read assay sequenced DNA from cultured CD4+ T cells. Using its own MiXCR run on the PCR reads, TCRdb lists one record per CDR3 protein. This sample has approximately 7,100 distinct CDR3 sequences, with about 45% found just once. This clonotype appeared a few times. Its specificity is not known. As to treatment: roughly ten-day PBMC culture with coronavirus spike peptide pools or control peptides (ViraFEST assay). An unexposed donor provided the CD4+ T cells, which were collected before the COVID-19 pandemic (2011-2018). ViraFEST used peptide pools to expand antigen-specific T cells and subsequently sequenced their TCRs.

The clonotype comes from a human donor in good health. The sample comprised CD4+ T cells from blood, cultured in vitro. The chain has TRBV28 and TRBJ2-6; D is unclear. This CDR3 reads CASSLASSGANVLTF. DNA for the CDR3: TGTGCCAGCAGTTTGGCCAGCTCTGGGGCCAACGTCCTGACTTTC.